This T cell receptor beta chain was captured in a study of identical twins. TCRdb processed the 5' RACE reads anew with MiXCR; each CDR3 protein has one entry. The sample includes hundreds of thousands of distinct CDR3 sequences, approximately 13% seen only once; the top ten take 1.5% to 2%. This clonotype was found a few times. Its target is unknown. The CDR3 is 15 amino acids. V lost 3 bases to trimming and J lost 6 bases; unmatched junction nucleotides: 5. Germline values: CDR1 LGHDT, CDR2 YNNKEL (reference sequence). Notes on the study in general: Donors were not followed over many years; analysis was cross-sectional.

The data were also submitted as part of a second study, on yellow fever vaccine responses in identical twins.

This chain uses TRBV3-1 with TRBJ2-1, with TRBD1 matching 10 bases. The origin of this receptor is a woman under 30 in good health. The specimen was PBMCs. The CDR3 DNA follows: TGTGCCAGCAGCCAGCCCGGGACAGGGGTCAATGAGCAGTTCTTC. Translated: CASSQPGTGVNEQFF.